These T cell receptor beta chains were read from a single sample in a study of shared clonotypes between healthy human individuals. The data were produced by immunoSEQ multiplex PCR, yet TCRdb's version contains in-frame clones alone and is incomplete. The table lists 400,000 to 500,000 clones, over 65% of them singletons. The sequenced sample was PBMCs. Receptors were obtained from a woman between 40 and 55 years old in good health. Some clones in this sample may be carry-over from other donors' samples. CDR3s leave out the opening cysteine and the closing phenylalanine or tryptophan.

cdr3_length,j_call,v_call,cdr3_aa
13,TRBJ1-4,TRBV6-5,ASSYSPGGNEKLF
11,TRBJ2-5,TRBV28,ASSSNPPETQY
13,TRBJ2-1,TRBV11-2,ASSSYRGLRNEQF
13,TRBJ2-7,TRBV27,ASSTQGPELKEQY
13,TRBJ2-7,TRBV4-2,ASSQPSGNSYEQY
10,TRBJ1-2,TRBV11-1,ASSFGGYGYT
13,TRBJ2-3,TRBV5-1,ASSWGQAGADTQY
13,TRBJ1-1,TRBV19,ASSIVNRENTEAF
13,TRBJ1-3,TRBV19,ASSMESGPGNTIY
13,TRBJ1-6,TRBV7-9,ASSLGTAAGSPLH
12,TRBJ2-7,TRBV5-1,ASSLVGRDGEQY
12,TRBJ1-1,TRBV28,ASRQQGTSTEAF
12,TRBJ2-7,TRBV7-2,ASSFDRGPYEQY
15,TRBJ2-1,TRBV7-6,ASSFAARGVGYNEQF
10,TRBJ1-2,TRBV9,ASSRDNYGYT
10,TRBJ1-2,TRBV10-2,ASSEGNYGYT
14,TRBJ2-1,TRBV7-9,ASSPGGTGVYNEQF
11,NA,TRBV10-3,AILAGGSYEQY
11,TRBJ1-1,TRBV7-9,ASSLETDGEAF
12,TRBJ2-1,TRBV13,ASSLLESYNEQF
14,TRBJ2-1,TRBV10-2,ASSSSGRGGYNEQF
17,TRBJ1-3,TRBV30,ARDRERSTGGSSGNTIY